These 9 T cell receptor beta chains were all obtained from the same sample, sequenced in a study of shared T cell receptors in the human thymus. Measured with immunoSEQ multiplex PCR; TCRdb has only the in-frame clones, and not every one. The sample lists around 67,000 clones, roughly 96% occurring once. Sequencing was done on a sample of thymocytes. All receptors come from a human donor.

The genes are TRBV5-6 and TRBJ2-2; 11 bases line up with TRBD1. Trimming removed 0 bases from V and 1 base from J; junction bases left unmatched: 8. This CDR3 has 19 amino acids. Germline V gene lookup returns CDR1 SGHDT and CDR2 YYEEEE. The CDR3 DNA reads as TGTGCCAGCAGCTTGGCTCCCTGGACAGGGGGCAAGAACACCGGGGAGCTGTTTTTT. It codes for CASSLAPWTGGKNTGELFF.

This chain connects TRBV7-3 to TRBJ2-1, with TRBD1 matching 7 bases. J was trimmed by 3 bases and V by 8 bases; bases with no gene match: 10. This CDR3 is 15 amino acids long. The germline CDR1 and CDR2 sequences are SGHTA and FQGTGA. CDR3 nucleotide sequence: TGTGCCAGCGGGAGTGGGACAGAATACTACAATGAGCAGTTCTTC. Translated: CASGSGTEYYNEQFF.

The chain is built from TRBV5-1 and TRBJ1-1; TRBD1 aligns across 9 bases. Trimming cost V 2 bases and J 5 bases; bases outside gene matches: 7. The CDR3 runs 15 residues. Germline V gene data show CDR1 as SGHRS and CDR2 as YFSETQ. CDR3 nucleotide sequence: TGCGCCAGCAGCTTAGACAGGGGGATGGAAACTGAAGCTTTCTTT. Protein product: CASSLDRGMETEAFF.

This chain joins TRBV9 and TRBJ1-6; TRBD1 agrees at 7 bases. There are 19 residues in the CDR3. V shed 2 bases, J shed 0 bases, and the junction held 11 bases outside the gene matches. Germline lookup yields CDR1 SGDLS and CDR2 YYNGEE. CDR3 in amino acids: CASSVKTGPPSSYNSPLHF. CDR3 in DNA: TGTGCCAGCAGCGTGAAGACAGGGCCCCCAAGCTCCTATAATTCACCCCTCCACTTT. The full variable domain, with the rest looked up from reference TRBV9 and TRBJ1-6, is DSGVTQTPKHLITATGQRVTLRCSPRSGDLSVYWYQQSLDQGLQFLIQYYNGEERAKGNILERFSAQQFPDLHSELNLSSLELGDSALYFCASSVKTGPPSSYNSPLHFGNGTRLTVT.

V gene TRBV6-1 combines with J gene TRBJ2-7; D remains ambiguous. Between the trimmed V and J ends, which lost 8 bases and 5 bases, there was a span of 10 bases. The CDR3 length is 11 residues. Germline assignment: CDR1 MNHNS and CDR2 SASEGT. CDR3 nucleotide sequence: TGTGCCAGCCTCTCCCTTCACGAGCAGTACTTC. It is translated as CASLSLHEQYF.

The chain joins TRBV4-2 to TRBJ1-5; D gene unclear. The CDR3 spans 20 residues. Germline V gene data show CDR1 as LGHNA and CDR2 as YNFKEQ. V shed 0 bases and J shed 4 bases, with 25 bases lying between them. The CDR3 is CASSQDLYLETDPRNQPQHF. The CDR3, as DNA: TGTGCCAGCAGCCAAGATCTGTATTTGGAGACCGACCCTCGTAATCAGCCCCAGCATTTT.

The V call is TRBV4-3, the J call TRBJ2-7; 7 bases are shared with TRBD2. The germline V gene encodes CDR1 LGHNA and CDR2 YSLEER. After removal of 4 bases from V and 0 bases from J, the junction contained 6 bases not matched to a gene. The CDR3 has 15 amino acids. The CDR3 loop reads CASSLWGGGSYEQYF. The DNA of the CDR3 is TGCGCCAGCAGCCTTTGGGGGGGAGGCTCCTACGAGCAGTACTTC.

The chain recombines TRBV11-3 with TRBJ1-2; TRBD1 matches 7 bases. The CDR3 consists of 15 residues. Germline CDR1 SGHNT, CDR2 YENEEA. The junction had 11 bases not matched to a gene; V was cut back by 2 bases and J by 8 bases. CDR3 sequence reads: CASSLLGGGAGGYTF. The CDR3 DNA reads TGTGCCAGCAGCTTATTGGGAGGGGGCGCGGGCGGCTACACCTTC.

The genes are TRBV7-9 and TRBJ2-7; 7 positions match TRBD1. The CDR3 is 15 amino acids. Germline V gene sequence: CDR1 SEHNR, CDR2 FQNEAQ (reference sequence). Trimming took 4 bases from V and 3 from J; bases not matched to a gene: 9. The CDR3 is CASSSSTGADYEQYF. The DNA of the CDR3 is TGTGCCAGCAGCTCGTCCACAGGGGCCGACTACGAGCAGTACTTC.